Detailed here is one TCR beta chain. The target antigen is unknown. Clones were sequenced by immunoSEQ multiplex PCR, and TCRdb holds only the in-frame ones, with some missing. The table lists roughly 38,000 clones, roughly 86% of them singletons. This sample stems from a study of T cells in localized non-small cell lung cancer. Between the trimmed V and J ends, which lost 3 bases and 8 bases, there was a span of 8 bases. The germline gives CDR1 KGHSH, CDR2 LQKENI. This CDR3 has 12 residues. Overall study results and limits: When the top 100 tumor clones were examined, a median approximately 60 of them also appeared in the adjacent lung, which was paired and uninvolved.

This receptor was taken from an older female donor with stage I squamous cell lung carcinoma. The V and J genes are TRBV18 and TRBJ2-1; no definite D call. The material sequenced was peripheral blood, taken before any cancer treatment. The CDR3 sequence: CASSPFVDEQFF. CDR3 DNA sequence: TGTGCCAGCTCACCGTTCGTGGATGAGCAGTTCTTC.